Shown below are 21 T cell receptor beta chains from a single sample sequenced in a study of cytomegalovirus exposure and HLA in healthy donors. Primers for the PCR totalled 60 Vbeta and 13 Jbeta. The repertoire was sequenced with immunoSEQ multiplex PCR; TCRdb's copy has only in-frame clones and lacks some. The sample consists of over 100,000 clones, roughly 80% of them appearing once. Input material: PBMCs. These receptor sequences come from a man between 25 and 39 years old in good health and CMV-seropositive.

This rearrangement joins TRBV6-4 to TRBJ2-1, with 10 positions matching TRBD2. With V trimmed by 3 bases and J by 5 bases, 1 base remained unmatched. The CDR3 contains 14 residues. Germline loops: CDR1 MRHNA, CDR2 SNTAGT. CDR3 residues: CASSEAGGNNEQFF. CDR3 DNA sequence: TGTGCCAGCAGTGAAGCGGGGGGGAACAATGAGCAGTTCTTC.

This chain uses TRBV28 with TRBJ1-5; a possible D gene is TRBD1 (5 bases). The CDR3 totals 14 residues. V shed 5 bases and J shed 5 bases, with 13 bases lying between them. The germline V gene has CDR1 MDHEN and CDR2 SYDVKM. The CDR3 DNA sequence: TGTGCCAGCAGTATGACAGCGTTGGATCAGCCCCAGCATTTT. It translates to CASSMTALDQPQHF.

The V gene is TRBV27, the J gene TRBJ2-7; D may be TRBD1 (5 bases). Per germline, CDR1 MNHEY and CDR2 SMNVEV (reference sequence). The CDR3 is 14 residues long. V shed 6 bases and J shed 8 bases, with 20 bases lying between them. CDR3 protein: CASSPRVGVAQQYV. The CDR3 DNA sequence: TGTGCCAGCAGCCCAAGGGTAGGGGTTGCTCAGCAGTACGTC.

V usage is TRBV7-3 and J usage is TRBJ2-1; a possible D gene is TRBD2 (7 bases). V lost 1 base and J lost 9, with 19 bases in between. Germline V gene lookup returns CDR1 SGHTA and CDR2 FQGTGA. The CDR3 contains 16 residues. The CDR3 reads CASSLRSWGGRSEQFF. The CDR3 DNA sequence: TGTGCCAGCAGCTTAAGGTCTTGGGGGGGCCGTAGTGAGCAGTTCTTC.

Only one count was recorded for this clone. Its ends do not fully match the called genes, so a read error is possible. The chain links TRBV6-5 to TRBJ1-6; no definite D call. The CDR3 spans 15 residues. Germline CDR1 MNHEY, CDR2 SVGAGI. The CDR3 DNA reads as TGTGCCAGCACTACTGACACCGGCCGGCGTTCACCCCCCCACTTT. The encoded protein is CASTTDTGRRSPPHF.

The V call is TRBV20-1, the J call TRBJ1-5; tentatively, D is TRBD1 (5 bases). Trimming removed 5 bases from V and 7 bases from J, with 9 bases in between. The germline V gene encodes CDR1 DFQATT and CDR2 SNEGSKA (reference sequence). The CDR3 contains 11 residues. The CDR3 here is CSAGQGQPQHF. The CDR3, as DNA: TGCAGTGCTGGTCAGGGACAGCCCCAGCATTTT.

This clone has just one count. CDR3 sequence (DNA): TGTGCCAGCAGCGGCTTGCGGACTCTGAACACCGGGGAGCTGTTTTTT. This sequence encodes CASSGLRTLNTGELFF. J is TRBJ2-2 and V is TRBV9; perhaps TRBD2 as D (5 bases). Germline CDR1 reads SGDLS; CDR2 reads YYNGEE. Trimming took off 3 bases at V and 1 base at J, with 13 bases between the two ends. The CDR3 is 16 amino acids.

This chain connects TRBV5-8 to TRBJ1-1, with a possible D match to TRBD1 (5 bases). Trimming took 4 bases from V and 4 from J, leaving 11 bases between them. The CDR3 sequence is 13 residues long. The germline V gene encodes CDR1 SGHTS and CDR2 YDEGEE. As DNA, the CDR3 is TGTGCCAGCAGCCGCGGGGACCTCACTGAAGCTTTCTTT. Translation gives CASSRGDLTEAFF.

V and J are TRBV7-2 and TRBJ2-5, with 7 bases aligning to TRBD1. The CDR3 has 13 amino acids. Germline lookup yields CDR1 SGHTA and CDR2 FQGNSA. V lost 5 bases and J lost 7; bases outside the gene matches: 7. CDR3 DNA sequence: TGTGCCAGCAGCGACGGACAGGCTGGGACCCAGTACTTC. Protein: CASSDGQAGTQYF.

The J gene is TRBJ1-2, the V gene TRBV18; possibly TRBD1 for D (6 bases). V was pared by 3 bases and J by 4 bases, with 21 bases between. The CDR3 length is 17 residues. Germline assignment: CDR1 KGHSH and CDR2 LQKENI. The CDR3 is CASSPADSAFRTYGYTF. CDR3 in DNA: TGTGCCAGCTCACCCGCGGACAGCGCCTTCCGTACCTATGGCTACACCTTC.

The chain employs TRBV11-2 and TRBJ2-7, with 8 bases matching TRBD1. Unmatched junction bases numbered 7, after V lost 5 bases and J lost 4 bases. This CDR3 is built from 14 residues. CDR1 SGHAT and CDR2 FQNNGV come from the germline V gene. In nucleotides, the CDR3 is TGTGCCAGCAGCAAACAGGGGGTTTTATACGAGCAGTACTTC. Translated: CASSKQGVLYEQYF.

V and J are TRBV7-9 and TRBJ1-3, with D unclear. The germline V gene encodes CDR1 SEHNR and CDR2 FQNEAQ (reference sequence). The ends were cut back, 1 base at V and 0 bases at J, with 7 bases in the middle. The CDR3 has 15 amino acids. The CDR3 spells CASSLGSSSGNTIYF. In DNA form, the CDR3 reads TGTGCCAGCAGCTTAGGTAGCAGCTCTGGAAACACCATATATTTT.

The V gene is TRBV5-1, the J gene TRBJ2-2; 9 positions agree with TRBD1. V lost 3 bases, J lost 6 bases, and 3 bases stayed unmatched. The CDR3 covers 14 residues. CDR1 is SGHRS and CDR2 is YFSETQ in the germline V gene. This chain's CDR3 is CASSSQGAAGELFF. In DNA form, the CDR3 reads TGCGCCAGCAGCTCACAGGGGGCCGCCGGGGAGCTGTTTTTT.

The rearrangement uses TRBV5-1 and TRBJ2-5; no clear D. Germline V gene sequence: CDR1 SGHRS, CDR2 YFSETQ. The length of the CDR3 is 14 residues. V gave up 0 bases and J gave up 1 base, with 7 bases separating them. The CDR3 region is CASSLGLTQETQYF. The CDR3 DNA reads TGCGCCAGCAGCTTGGGGCTCACCCAAGAGACCCAGTACTTC.

The chain carries TRBV6-5 and TRBJ2-7; 13 bases match TRBD2. This CDR3 spans 16 amino acids. Germline V lookup: CDR1 MNHEY, CDR2 SVGAGI. After removal of 2 bases from V and 4 bases from J, the junction contained 5 bases not matched to a gene. CDR3 protein: CASSYGTSGNRYEQYV. The CDR3 DNA sequence: TGTGCCAGCAGTTACGGGACTAGCGGGAATCGGTACGAGCAGTACGTC.

The rearrangement uses TRBV14 and TRBJ2-2, with 8 bases lining up with TRBD1. The CDR3 is 15 amino acids. In germline, CDR1 is SGHDN, CDR2 FVKESK. V was clipped by 1 base and J by 4 bases; unmatched bases: 2. Here the CDR3 reads CASSQAGGGTGELFF. CDR3 bases: TGTGCCAGCAGCCAAGCAGGGGGCGGCACCGGGGAGCTGTTTTTT.

J is TRBJ2-6 and V is TRBV2; D might be TRBD2 (5 bases). The V gene's germline CDR1 is SNHLY and CDR2 FYNNEI. The CDR3 is 15 amino acids. V was trimmed by 4 bases and J by 0 bases, leaving 7 bases between them. The CDR3: CASSADFSGANVLTF. The DNA for the CDR3 is TGTGCCAGCAGTGCGGACTTCTCTGGGGCCAACGTCCTGACTTTC.

The J gene is TRBJ2-7, the V gene TRBV5-1; 9 bases fit TRBD1. This CDR3 spans 14 amino acids. Germline V gene lookup returns CDR1 SGHRS and CDR2 YFSETQ. The trim removed 3 bases at V and 5 bases at J, leaving 6 bases unmatched. CDR3 coding DNA: TGCGCCAGCAGCTCCTCCGGGACAGGGAACGAGCAGTACTTC. Translated, it gives CASSSSGTGNEQYF.

The V gene is TRBV7-9, the J gene TRBJ2-7, with 7 bases lining up with TRBD1. Germline trimming cut 5 bases from V and 0 bases from J; bases unmatched to any gene: 13. This CDR3 comprises 17 residues. Germline V gene data show CDR1 as SEHNR and CDR2 as FQNEAQ (reference sequence). The CDR3 loop reads CASSPPVGTASSYEQYF. DNA for the CDR3: TGTGCCAGCAGCCCTCCCGTTGGGACAGCGAGCTCCTACGAGCAGTACTTC. The full variable domain, rest sourced from reference TRBV7-9 and TRBJ2-7, is DTGVSQNPRHKITKRGQNVTFRCDPISEHNRLYWYRQTLGQGPEFLTYFQNEAQLEKSRLLSDRFSAERPKGSFSTLEIQRTEQGDSAMYLCASSPPVGTASSYEQYFGPGTRLTVT.

The chain uses TRBV7-2 and TRBJ2-7; 9 positions agree with TRBD2. Germline-derived CDR1 and CDR2 are SGHTA and FQGNSA. J lost 5 bases, V lost 8 bases, and 10 bases had no gene match. The CDR3 contains 14 residues. This chain's CDR3 is CASLWRGGPDEQYF. DNA for the CDR3: TGTGCCAGCCTTTGGCGGGGGGGCCCGGACGAGCAGTACTTC.

The chain uses TRBV11-2 and TRBJ1-4; D ambiguous. The CDR3 loop spans 14 amino acids. V was cut by 5 bases and J by 5 bases, with 12 bases left in between. Germline V CDR1 and CDR2: SGHAT, FQNNGV. CDR3 amino acids: CASSLGPGNEKLFF. The CDR3 DNA reads as TGTGCCAGCAGCCTCGGCCCGGGGAATGAAAAACTGTTTTTT.